This section outlines one T cell receptor beta chain sequence together with its context. Profiling relied on immunoSEQ multiplex PCR, and the TCRdb table lists in-frame clones only, not all of them. The table lists under 250,000 clones, around 81% of them singletons. The sample comes from a study of blood T cell repertoires in COVID-19. The germline CDR1 and CDR2 sequences are DFQATT and SNEGSKA (reference sequence). The CDR3 runs 11 residues. V was cut by 2 bases and J by 8 bases, with 7 bases left in between. This clonotype was obtained from a human donor in a cohort sampled during active COVID-19. Sequences were obtained from peripheral blood. The chain has TRBV20-1 and TRBJ2-1; TRBD2 might be the D (6 bases). The CDR3 DNA reads TGCAGTGCTAGACGGGAGTATGAGCAGTTCTTC. It encodes CSARREYEQFF.